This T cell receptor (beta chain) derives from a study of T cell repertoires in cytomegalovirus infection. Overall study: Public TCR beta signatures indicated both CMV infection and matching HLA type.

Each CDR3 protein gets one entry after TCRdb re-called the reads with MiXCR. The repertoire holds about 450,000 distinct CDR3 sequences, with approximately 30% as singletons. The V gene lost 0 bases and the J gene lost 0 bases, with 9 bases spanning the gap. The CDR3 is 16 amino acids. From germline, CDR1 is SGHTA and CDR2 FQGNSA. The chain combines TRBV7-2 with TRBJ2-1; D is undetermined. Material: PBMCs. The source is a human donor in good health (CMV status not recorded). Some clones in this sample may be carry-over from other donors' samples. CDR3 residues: CASSLADGLSYNEQFF. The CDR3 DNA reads TGTGCCAGCAGCTTAGCGGACGGTCTCTCCTACAATGAGCAGTTCTTC.